These T cell receptor beta chains were read from a single sample in a study of T cell responses to AZD1222 COVID-19 vaccine. Data came from immunoSEQ multiplex PCR; TCRdb stores just in-frame clones and leaves some out. The sample includes fewer than 120,000 clones, around 90% of them seen just once. The sample here was peripheral blood, taken on day 0 of AZD1222 vaccination. All receptors derive from an adult in good health. The CDR3 runs from the conserved cysteine through the conserved F or W. A D gene is named only where the DNA matches it firmly. A row's size may be missing; if present it is once, few, many or a size class.

size	V	D	J	CDR3	DNA
once	TRBV4-1	-	TRBJ1-6	CASSPAPWNWSPLHF	TGCGCCAGCAGTCCCGCCCCGTGGAATTGGTCACCCCTCCACTTT
-	TRBV27	TRBD1	TRBJ1-2	CASSLSPRDSKRGYTF	TGTGCCAGCAGTTTATCGCCCCGGGACAGCAAGCGGGGCTACACCTTC
once	TRBV2	TRBD1	TRBJ2-7	CARGGPTLGSYEQYF	TGTGCCAGAGGGGGCCCGACATTAGGATCCTACGAGCAGTACTTC
-	TRBV6-5	-	TRBJ1-1	CASSTGPEAFF	TGTGCCAGCAGTACCGGACCTGAAGCTTTCTTT
-	TRBV19	-	TRBJ1-6	CASSLGGSPLHF	TGTGCCAGTAGCTTGGGTGGCTCACCCCTCCACTTT
-	TRBV6-5	TRBD1	TRBJ1-5	CASREDRANQPQHF	TGTGCCAGCAGAGAGGACAGGGCAAATCAGCCCCAGCATTTT
-	TRBV2	-	TRBJ1-1	CASSVNREDEAFF	TGTGCCAGCAGTGTTAACAGGGAGGATGAAGCTTTCTTT
-	TRBV2	-	TRBJ1-6	CASSRTQNNSPLHF	TGTGCCAGCAGTCGGACACAGAATAATTCACCCCTCCACTTT
-	TRBV5-6	-	TRBJ1-1	CASSFTNTEAFF	TGTGCCAGCAGCTTTACGAACACTGAAGCTTTCTTT
-	TRBV3-1/TRBV3-2	-	TRBJ2-2	CASSPIMRNTGELFF	TGTGCCAGCAGCCCGATAATGAGGAACACCGGGGAGCTGTTTTTT
-	TRBV6-1	TRBD2	TRBJ2-2	CASSAMRTSGDTGELFF	TGTGCCAGCAGTGCGATGCGGACTAGCGGGGACACCGGGGAGCTGTTTTTT
-	TRBV6-2/TRBV6-3	-	TRBJ1-5	CASSYSGITSNQPQHF	TGTGCCAGCAGTTACTCGGGAATCACTAGCAATCAGCCCCAGCATTTT
-	TRBV19	-	TRBJ1-1	CASIQGTEAFF	TGTGCCAGTATCCAGGGAACTGAAGCTTTCTTT
once	TRBV19	-	TRBJ1-2	CASNLRGNPYGYTF	TGTGCCAGTAACCTTAGGGGGAATCCCTACGGCTACACCTTC
-	TRBV6-2/TRBV6-3	TRBD1	TRBJ1-6	CASSYSYRGISPLHF	TGTGCCAGCAGTTACTCATACAGGGGAATCTCACCCCTCCACTTT
-	TRBV5-1	-	TRBJ1-1	CASSLKAANTEAFF	TGCGCCAGCAGCTTGAAGGCCGCGAACACTGAAGCTTTCTTT
-	TRBV4-1	-	TRBJ1-1	CASSQDMRTEAFF	TGCGCCAGCAGCCAAGATATGAGGACTGAAGCTTTCTTT
-	TRBV5-1	-	TRBJ1-1	CASNLNPGVPEAFF	TGCGCCAGCAATCTAAACCCTGGGGTACCTGAAGCTTTCTTT
-	TRBV19	-	TRBJ1-2	CASSGERGYTF	TGTGCCAGCTCAGGGGAGCGGGGCTACACCTTC
once	TRBV5-4	-	TRBJ2-7	CASRPGTEPYEQYF	TGTGCCAGCAGACCCGGGACCGAACCCTACGAGCAGTACTTC
once	TRBV7-8	-	TRBJ2-5	CASTGRIQETQYF	TGTGCCAGCACCGGACGGATACAAGAGACCCAGTACTTC
-	TRBV28	-	TRBJ2-7	CASFRGPTYEQYF	TGTGCCAGCTTTCGCGGACCGACCTACGAGCAGTACTTC
-	TRBV5-1	-	TRBJ2-7	CASSLDNYEQYF	TGCGCCAGCAGCTTGGACAACTACGAGCAGTACTTC
-	TRBV29-1	-	TRBJ1-1	CSVGFRNTEAFF	TGCAGCGTTGGGTTTAGGAACACTGAAGCTTTCTTT
once	TRBV9	-	TRBJ2-7	CASSVGQSYEQYF	TGTGCCAGCAGCGTTGGACAAAGCTACGAGCAGTACTTC
-	TRBV5-1	-	TRBJ2-3	CASSLYSAGSTDTQYF	TGCGCCAGCAGCTTGTACAGCGCGGGGAGCACAGATACGCAGTATTTT
once	TRBV7-9	-	TRBJ1-1	CASVRLETEAFF	TGTGCCAGCGTAAGACTGGAAACTGAAGCTTTCTTT
-	TRBV7-8	TRBD1	TRBJ1-2	CASSLTGTGGFYGYTF	TGTGCCAGCAGCTTAACCGGGACAGGGGGCTTCTATGGCTACACCTTC
-	TRBV3-1/TRBV3-2	-	TRBJ1-2	CASSHRLRDHNSFNYGYTF	TGTGCCAGCAGCCACCGACTACGGGACCACAATTCCTTTAACTATGGCTACACCTTC
-	TRBV3-1/TRBV3-2	TRBD1	TRBJ2-1	CASSHGTGVWNEQFF	TGTGCCAGCAGCCACGGGACAGGGGTATGGAATGAGCAGTTCTTC
-	TRBV5-4	TRBD1	TRBJ2-7	CASSPRDRPYEQYF	TGTGCCAGCAGCCCCCGGGACAGGCCCTACGAGCAGTACTTC
-	TRBV19	-	TRBJ2-5	CASSIARGGTETQYF	TGTGCCAGTAGTATCGCCAGGGGGGGGACAGAGACCCAGTACTTC
-	TRBV25-1	-	TRBJ2-7	CASSDYYEQYF	TGTGCCAGCAGTGACTACTACGAGCAGTACTTC
-	TRBV28	TRBD1	TRBJ1-4	CASSSRGRNEKLFF	TGTGCCAGCAGTTCCAGGGGGCGGAATGAAAAACTGTTTTTT
-	TRBV14	TRBD1	TRBJ1-2	CASSPGQTYGYTF	TGTGCCAGCAGCCCGGGACAGACCTATGGCTACACCTTC
-	TRBV9	TRBD1	TRBJ1-2	CASSIGQELSYYGYTF	TGTGCCAGCAGCATTGGACAGGAGCTTTCTTACTATGGCTACACCTTC
once	TRBV24-1	-	TRBJ1-5	CATSEGFSNQPQHF	TGTGCCACCAGTGAGGGTTTTAGCAATCAGCCCCAGCATTTT
-	TRBV5-1	-	TRBJ1-5	CASSLDTGSNQPQHF	TGCGCCAGCAGCTTGGATACAGGGAGCAATCAGCCCCAGCATTTT
-	TRBV30	-	TRBJ1-4	CAWSVHRGEKLFF	TGTGCCTGGAGTGTACACAGAGGAGAAAAACTGTTTTTT
-	TRBV3-1/TRBV3-2	TRBD2	TRBJ2-1	CASSQGGTSRNEQFF	TGTGCCAGCAGCCAAGGGGGGACTAGCAGGAATGAGCAGTTCTTC
-	TRBV10-3	TRBD1	TRBJ2-1	CAIMRDSTGHEQFF	TGTGCCATCATGAGGGACAGCACCGGCCATGAGCAGTTCTTC
-	TRBV30	TRBD2	TRBJ2-1	CAWSLTSGRAREQFF	TGTGCCTGGAGCCTGACTAGCGGGAGGGCCAGGGAGCAGTTCTTC